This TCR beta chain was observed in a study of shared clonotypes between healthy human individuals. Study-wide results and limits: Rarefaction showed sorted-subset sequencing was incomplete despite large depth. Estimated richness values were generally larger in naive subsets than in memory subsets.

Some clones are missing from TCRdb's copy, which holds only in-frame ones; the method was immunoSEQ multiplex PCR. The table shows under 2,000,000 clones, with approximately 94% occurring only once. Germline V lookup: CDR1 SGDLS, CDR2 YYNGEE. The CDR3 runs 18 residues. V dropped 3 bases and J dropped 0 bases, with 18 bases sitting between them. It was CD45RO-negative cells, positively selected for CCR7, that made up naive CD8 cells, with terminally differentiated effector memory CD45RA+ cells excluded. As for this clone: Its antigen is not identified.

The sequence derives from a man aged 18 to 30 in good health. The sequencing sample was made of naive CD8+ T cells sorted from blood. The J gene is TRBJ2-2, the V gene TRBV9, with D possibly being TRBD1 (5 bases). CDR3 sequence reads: CASSAGFGQGANTGELFF. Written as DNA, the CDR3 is TGTGCCAGCAGCGCCGGATTTGGGCAGGGTGCGAACACCGGGGAGCTGTTTTTT.